The 21 T cell receptor beta chains given below trace back to one sample, sequenced in a study of shared clonotypes between healthy human individuals. The repertoire was sequenced with immunoSEQ multiplex PCR; TCRdb's copy has only in-frame clones and lacks some. Of roughly 1,100,000 clones listed, roughly 70% were seen once; the top ten hold approximately 1.5%. The specimen sequenced was memory CD4+ T cells sorted from blood. Subset reported: CD45RA-negative fraction. The receptors come from a man in his late teens or twenties in good health.

The V and J genes are TRBV19 and TRBJ1-2, with 7 bases matching TRBD1. CDR1 and CDR2 (germline): LNHDA, SQIVND (reference sequence). V lost 6 bases, J lost 5 bases, and 15 bases stayed unmatched. This CDR3 is 16 amino acids long. The DNA of the CDR3 is TGTGCCAGTAGCCCTCGGGGACAGCCGGAATTTTATGGCTACACCTTC. It translates to CASSPRGQPEFYGYTF.

The V call is TRBV5-1, the J call TRBJ1-2, with 7 bases fitting TRBD1. The length of the CDR3 is 14 residues. CDR1 and CDR2 from the germline V gene are SGHRS and YFSETQ. V gave up 3 bases and J gave up 6 bases; unmatched junction bases: 8. This CDR3 is CASSSTGAWNGYTF. For the CDR3, the DNA is TGCGCCAGCAGCTCTACAGGGGCGTGGAATGGCTACACCTTC.

The CDR3 bases are TGTGCCAGCAGCCCTGGGTCCGAGCAGTACTTC. This encodes CASSPGSEQYF. The V and J genes are TRBV5-8 and TRBJ2-7; no reliable D call. Germline loops: CDR1 SGHTS, CDR2 YDEGEE. Deletions cut 4 bases from V and 6 bases from J, with 8 bases between. CDR3 size: 11 residues.

The CDR3 bases are TGTGCCAGTAGTGCACTTCGTTTAGGACAGGGGGACACTCCGGGACAGTTCTTC. It translates to CASSALRLGQGDTPGQFF. The rearrangement uses TRBV19 and TRBJ1-2; 10 nucleotides align to TRBD1. TRBJ2-1 explains the end of the DNA better; the J call may be wrong. The CDR3 covers 18 residues. Germline lookup yields CDR1 LNHDA and CDR2 SQIVND (reference sequence).

This clone was seen once. The chain links TRBV10-3 to TRBJ1-3, with TRBD1 as a possible D gene (6 bases). CDR1 is ENHRY and CDR2 is SYGVKD in the germline V gene. V lost 5 bases and J lost 4, with 15 bases in between. There are 15 residues in the CDR3. The DNA for the CDR3 is TGTGCCATCAGTAAGGCAACAGGGTCCGGAAACACCATATATTTT. Residues: CAISKATGSGNTIYF.

The chain is built from TRBV19 and TRBJ2-6; the D call may be TRBD1 or TRBD2 (5 bases each). Trimming shortened V by 4 bases and J by 1 base, and 17 bases separated the two germline ends. The CDR3 loop spans 18 amino acids. Germline V gene sequence: CDR1 LNHDA, CDR2 SQIVND (reference sequence). CDR3 region: CASSNLEGRVSGANVLTF. CDR3 nucleotides: TGTGCCAGTAGTAACCTTGAGGGGCGGGTTTCTGGGGCCAACGTCCTGACTTTC.

This clone was seen a few times. The V call is TRBV7-3, the J call TRBJ2-7; tentatively, D is TRBD1 (5 bases). The CDR3 covers 15 residues. The germline CDR1 and CDR2 sequences are SGHTA and FQGTGA. Trimming cost V 2 bases and J 6 bases, with 17 bases left between them. The CDR3 nucleotides are TGTGCCAGCAGCTTAGAGTCCGGAGTAGGGGCCGAGCAGTACTTC. This sequence encodes CASSLESGVGAEQYF.

This rearrangement joins TRBV29-1 to TRBJ1-2; D is possibly TRBD1 (6 bases). Trimming removed 4 bases from V and 2 bases from J, with 11 bases in between. Germline V lookup: CDR1 SQVTM, CDR2 ANQGSEA. The CDR3 sequence is 13 residues long. The CDR3, as DNA: TGCAGCGTTGTTTGGGGGGCCAACTATGGCTACACCTTC. This sequence encodes CSVVWGANYGYTF.

The rearrangement uses TRBV6-5 and TRBJ1-1; maybe TRBD1 (6 bases). The CDR3 runs to 16 residues. Germline lookup yields CDR1 MNHEY and CDR2 SVGAGI. The V gene lost 4 bases and the J gene lost 8 bases, with 23 bases spanning the gap. For the CDR3, the DNA is TGTGCCAGCAGTTCTACGAATCGGGCAGGGGTCTTGGAAGCTTTCTTT. Encoded protein: CASSSTNRAGVLEAFF.

The chain employs TRBV2 and TRBJ2-6; 9 bases align to TRBD2. After removal of 6 bases from V and 1 base from J, the junction contained 7 bases not matched to a gene. The CDR3 has 17 residues. Germline CDR1 is SNHLY and CDR2 is FYNNEI. CDR3 coding DNA: TGTGCCAGCAGCTTAGCGGGAGCTGGTTCTGGGGCCAACGTCCTGACTTTC. The encoded protein is CASSLAGAGSGANVLTF.

The DNA for the CDR3 is TGTGCCTGGAGTGTTAATTCAGGTTCACCCCTCCACTTT. Protein sequence: CAWSVNSGSPLHF. The gene calls are TRBV30 and TRBJ1-6; D is unclear. Per germline, CDR1 GTSNPN and CDR2 SVGIG (reference sequence). The V gene lost 0 bases and the J gene lost 9 bases, with 9 bases spanning the gap. CDR3 size: 13 residues.

The gene calls are TRBV6-1 and TRBJ1-5; D ambiguous. The CDR3 spans 13 residues. Germline loops: CDR1 MNHNS, CDR2 SASEGT. Between the trimmed V and J ends, which lost 8 bases and 7 bases, there was a span of 15 bases. The CDR3 region is CASGGTSTQPQHF. In DNA, the CDR3 is TGTGCCAGCGGTGGTACTTCCACACAGCCCCAGCATTTT.

The V and J genes are TRBV18 and TRBJ1-3; D perhaps matches TRBD1 (5 bases). CDR1 is KGHSH and CDR2 is LQKENI in the germline V gene. The V end was cut by 2 bases, the J end by 1 base, with 9 bases between. The CDR3 runs to 15 residues. The CDR3 DNA reads TGTGCCAGCTCACCAACGTGGGGGTCTGGAAACACCATATATTTT. This encodes CASSPTWGSGNTIYF.

The rearrangement joins TRBV28 to TRBJ1-2; perhaps TRBD1 as D (5 bases). V lost 5 bases, J lost 2 bases, and 12 bases lay in between. The germline gives CDR1 MDHEN, CDR2 SYDVKM. The CDR3 contains 14 residues. CDR3 sequence (DNA): TGTGCCAGCAGTCAAACGGGGGTCAACTATGGCTACACCTTC. Encoded protein: CASSQTGVNYGYTF.

V usage is TRBV5-6 and J usage is TRBJ2-5; D is perhaps TRBD2 (5 bases). The V gene lost 4 bases and the J gene lost 5 bases, with 18 bases spanning the gap. Germline assignment: CDR1 SGHDT and CDR2 YYEEEE. The CDR3 has 15 amino acids. CDR3: CASSTPTAGTETQYF. In DNA, the CDR3 is TGTGCCAGCAGCACACCGACGGCGGGTACGGAGACCCAGTACTTC.

In nucleotides, the CDR3 is TGTGCCAGCACCCTCGACAGGGGGTCCTACGAGCAGTACTTC. It encodes CASTLDRGSYEQYF. The chain joins TRBV7-2 to TRBJ2-7, with 9 bases that match TRBD1. V gave up 7 bases and J gave up 1 base; unmatched junction bases: 5. Germline values: CDR1 SGHTA, CDR2 FQGNSA. CDR3 length: 14 residues.

V usage is TRBV9 and J usage is TRBJ2-7; no reliable D call. V was cut by 0 bases and J by 6 bases, with 16 bases left in between. The CDR3 is made up of 15 amino acids. Germline V CDR1 and CDR2: SGDLS, YYNGEE. The CDR3 DNA reads TGTGCCAGCAGCGTAGACCCGAGTGGAAGAGGCGAGCAGTACTTC. Amino acids: CASSVDPSGRGEQYF. Supplemented by reference TRBV9 and TRBJ2-7, the full variable domain reads DSGVTQTPKHLITATGQRVTLRCSPRSGDLSVYWYQQSLDQGLQFLIQYYNGEERAKGNILERFSAQQFPDLHSELNLSSLELGDSALYFCASSVDPSGRGEQYFGPGTRLTVT.

In its sample, this clone was seen once. The rearrangement joins TRBV5-1 to TRBJ2-7; D uncertain. Germline CDR1 SGHRS, CDR2 YFSETQ. V lost 4 bases to trimming and J lost 0 bases, with 14 bases between them. The CDR3 is made up of 15 amino acids. The CDR3 loop is CASSKNSLSSYEQYF. CDR3 sequence (DNA): TGCGCCAGCAGCAAAAACAGCTTGAGCTCCTACGAGCAGTACTTC.

With respect to this clone: Within the sample, other DNA sequences also encode this same CDR3. CDR3 sequence (DNA): TGTGCCAGCAGACTAGCGGGGAATGAGCAGTTCTTC. It encodes CASRLAGNEQFF. The chain uses TRBV7-2 and TRBJ2-1; 10 nucleotides line up with TRBD2. The J segment lost 7 bases and the V segment lost 6 bases, leaving 0 bases of the junction unmatched. The CDR3 runs to 12 residues. Germline V gene data show CDR1 as SGHTA and CDR2 as FQGNSA.

This clone turned up a few times. This chain links TRBV30 with TRBJ1-1, with unresolved D. There are 12 residues in the CDR3. Per germline, CDR1 GTSNPN and CDR2 SVGIG (reference sequence). Deletions cut 4 bases from V and 0 bases from J, with 6 bases between. CDR3 nucleotide sequence: TGTGCCTGGAACTCCCTGAACACTGAAGCTTTCTTT. Translation gives CAWNSLNTEAFF.

The chain recombines TRBV2 with TRBJ1-3, with D possibly TRBD1 on 6 matching bases. V lost 3 bases, J lost 16 bases, and 19 bases lay in between. The CDR3 covers 13 residues. CDR1 SNHLY and CDR2 FYNNEI come from the germline V gene. The CDR3 sequence is CASSDGQRLRGYF. In DNA form, the CDR3 reads TGTGCCAGCAGTGACGGTCAGAGGCTGAGGGGGTATTTT.